These 10 T cell receptor beta chains were all obtained from the same sample, sequenced in a study of T cell responses to AZD1222 COVID-19 vaccine. The assay was immunoSEQ multiplex PCR, and TCRdb's table has in-frame clones only and misses some. The data show about 110,000 clones, with roughly 80% seen just once and roughly 9.5% held by the top ten. This sample comprised peripheral blood, obtained on day 0 of AZD1222 vaccination. These receptors all stem from an adult in good health.

The chain employs TRBV7-8 and TRBJ2-1; D is possibly TRBD1 or TRBD2 (6 bases each). V was pared by 1 base and J by 7 bases, with 17 bases between. CDR1 is SGHVS, CDR2 FQNEAQ, per germline. The CDR3 totals 16 residues. CDR3 protein: CASSLVGTGGLNEQFF. CDR3 coding DNA: TGTGCCAGCAGCTTAGTTGGGACTGGGGGGCTTAATGAGCAGTTCTTC.

On this clone itself: Distinct nucleotide sequences in the sample also encode this CDR3. The chain carries TRBV19 and TRBJ1-3; a weak D match, TRBD1 (6 bases). The CDR3 totals 14 residues. Germline lookup yields CDR1 LNHDA and CDR2 SQIVND (reference sequence). The V end was cut by 6 bases, the J end by 0 bases, with 9 bases between. The CDR3 DNA sequence: TGTGCCAGTAGCACAGGGAGCTCTGGAAACACCATATATTTT. Protein: CASSTGSSGNTIYF.

The CDR3 is CASIGGGTDTQYF. The DNA for the CDR3 is TGTGCCAGCATTGGGGGGGGCACAGATACGCAGTATTTT. The V and J genes are TRBV27 and TRBJ2-3; 7 bases match TRBD2. The CDR3 has 13 amino acids. The V segment lost 7 bases and the J segment 1 base; nucleotides outside the gene matches: 2. CDR1 MNHEY and CDR2 SMNVEV come from the germline V gene (reference sequence).

This chain connects TRBV7-3 to TRBJ2-1; possibly TRBD1 for D (5 bases). V was pared by 6 bases and J by 7 bases, with 13 bases between. There are 13 residues in the CDR3. Germline V CDR1 and CDR2: SGHTA, FQGTGA. Here the CDR3 reads CASSRTLRNEQFF. The CDR3 DNA follows: TGTGCCAGCAGTCGGACACTTAGGAATGAGCAGTTCTTC.

The rearrangement uses TRBV4-3 and TRBJ1-4; 10 nucleotides align to TRBD1. The CDR3 has 18 residues. From germline, CDR1 is LGHNA and CDR2 YSLEER. The V segment lost 0 bases and the J segment 3 bases; nucleotides outside the gene matches: 7. In nucleotides, the CDR3 is TGCGCCAGCAGCCAAGATGGGACAGGGGCAGCCGCTAATGAAAAACTGTTTTTT. It encodes CASSQDGTGAAANEKLFF.

The chain is built from TRBV3-1 (or the pseudogene TRBV3-2) and TRBJ2-3, with 7 bases matching TRBD2. The CDR3 spans 17 residues. Germline-derived CDR1 and CDR2 are LGHDT and YNNKEL (reference sequence). J lost 4 bases, V lost 1 base, and 11 bases had no gene match. The CDR3 DNA reads TGTGCCAGCAGCCAAGGGTTGGCAGCGGGATCAGCAGATACGCAGTATTTT. Translation gives CASSQGLAAGSADTQYF.

The CDR3 loop reads CASSPLIGETQYF. Written as DNA, the CDR3 is TGTGCCAGCTCACCACTGATAGGCGAGACCCAGTACTTC. V gene TRBV18 combines with J gene TRBJ2-5, with D unclear. This CDR3 region has 13 residues. With 1 base removed from V and 5 bases from J, the gap between germline ends came to 8 bases. Germline V gives CDR1 KGHSH, CDR2 LQKENI.

The chain carries TRBV6-5 and TRBJ1-3; D is unresolved. Between the trimmed V and J ends, which lost 5 bases and 0 bases, there was a span of 11 bases. The CDR3 length is 15 residues. Looked up from germline, CDR1 is MNHEY and CDR2 is SVGAGI. The CDR3 nucleotides are TGTGCCAGCAGTCCCCCAGGCGGCTCTGGAAACACCATATATTTT. Its translation: CASSPPGGSGNTIYF.

J is TRBJ2-7 and V is TRBV2; D could derive from TRBD1 or TRBD2 (6 bases each). CDR1 SNHLY and CDR2 FYNNEI come from the germline V gene. CDR3 length: 15 residues. V lost 0 bases, J lost 2 bases, and 11 bases lay in between. For the CDR3, the DNA is TGTGCCAGCAGTGAAGCGTGGGGGGCTACCTACGAGCAGTACTTC. It yields the protein CASSEAWGATYEQYF.

The gene calls are TRBV3-1 (or the pseudogene TRBV3-2) and TRBJ1-5; D call uncertain. There are 14 residues in the CDR3. Trimming left V 1 base short and J 10 bases short, with 14 bases between. The germline V gene has CDR1 LGHDT and CDR2 YNNKEL (reference sequence). In DNA, the CDR3 is TGTGCCAGCAGCCAAGCCCCATCTATAATTCCCCAGCATTTT. Its protein product is CASSQAPSIIPQHF.